This T cell receptor beta chain was observed in a study of shared clonotypes between healthy human individuals. V was trimmed by 9 bases and J by 6 bases, leaving 12 bases between them. CDR1 is MNHEY and CDR2 is SVGAGI in the germline V gene. CDR3 size: 12 residues. Naive CD8 cells were CD45RO-negative, positively selected for CCR7, excluding terminally differentiated effector memory CD45RA+ cells. Assay: immunoSEQ multiplex PCR; the TCRdb copy retains only in-frame clones and omits some. The data show a few million clones, 80% to 95% seen once. Sequencing input: naive CD8+ T cells from PBMCs. The sequence was obtained from a man aged 18 to 29 in good health. Some clones in this sample may be carry-over from other donors' samples. The chain combines TRBV6-5 with TRBJ2-4; D remains ambiguous. The CDR3 loop is CARTRVGNIQYF. CDR3 in DNA: TGTGCCAGAACTCGGGTCGGAAACATTCAGTACTTC.